This T cell receptor beta chain was sequenced during a study of shared clonotypes between healthy human individuals. General study points: Blood was the sole source, and tissue repertoires probably differ.

CDR1 is MNHNY and CDR2 is SVGAGI in the germline V gene (reference sequence). Between the trimmed V and J ends, which lost 2 bases and 3 bases, there was a span of 8 bases. This CDR3 region has 13 residues. Original processing notes: ImmunoSEQ supplied junction-only sequences lacking quality scores, so filtering was different. Sequenced by immunoSEQ multiplex PCR; TCRdb stores in-frame clones only, minus some. From that table come the V and J calls and clone size; the DNA was used to work out D and trimming. The data show fewer than 150,000 clones, about 67% seen once. This clone was seen only once. Its antigen remains unidentified.

The TCR comes from a woman in her twenties or thirties in good health. Sequenced: memory CD8+ T cells sorted from blood. The subset denotes: CD45RO+ cells pooled with CCR7-negative TemRA cells. This chain joins TRBV6-6 and TRBJ2-7, with D possibly called TRBD1 or TRBD2 (5 bases each). The CDR3 nucleotides are TGTGCCAGCAGTTACGGGGGAAACTACGAGCAGTACTTC. Residues: CASSYGGNYEQYF.